This is a list of T cell receptor beta chains from one sample in a study of metastatic and nonmetastatic thyroid tumors. TCRdb re-analyzed the PCR reads through MiXCR. The table has over 10,000 clones, 9% to 13% seen once; the top ten hold roughly 33%. Material for sequencing was blood. The origin of the receptors is a female donor with papillary thyroid cancer or a benign thyroid nodule (not recorded which). Some clones in this sample may be carry-over from other donors' samples. The CDR3 runs from the conserved cysteine through the conserved F or W. A D gene is named only where the DNA matches it firmly. Expanded clones are given a class, and other clones once, few, many or no size at all.

-	few	TRBV6-1	TRBJ1-3	TGTGCCAGCAGTGAAAATTGGGGGAGCCGCTCTGGAAACACCATATATTTT	CASSENWGSRSGNTIYF
TRBD2	many	TRBV7-9	TRBJ2-2	TGTGCCAGCAGCTCCGGACTAGCGAGCAACACCGGGGAGCTGTTTTTT	CASSSGLASNTGELFF
-	-	TRBV28	TRBJ2-5	TGTGCCAGCAGTTTATCAGCACGAGAGACCCAGTACTTC	CASSLSARETQYF
TRBD1	-	TRBV6-1	TRBJ1-6	TGTGGCAGCAGTACACGGGACAGGGATAATTCACCCCTCCACTTT	CGSSTRDRDNSPLHF
TRBD1	many	TRBV7-3	TRBJ2-1	TGTGCCAGCAGCCCCGACAGGGCCTCCTACAATGAGCAGTTCTTC	CASSPDRASYNEQFF
-	-	TRBV28	TRBJ1-1	TGTGCCAGCACCCTCAAAATGAACACTGAAGGTTTCTTT	CASTLKMNTEGFF
-	-	TRBV18	TRBJ2-7	TGTGCCAACTCACCCACCTCCTACGAGCAGTACTTC	CANSPTSYEQYF
TRBD2	few	TRBV19	TRBJ2-1	TGTGCCAGTAGTATATCGGTAGCGGGATGGAATGAGCAGTTCTTC	CASSISVAGWNEQFF
TRBD1	medium-sized	TRBV27	TRBJ2-7	TGTGCCAGCAGCCCCAGGACAGGGGCGAACGAGCAGTACTTC	CASSPRTGANEQYF
TRBD2	many	TRBV11-2	TRBJ2-7	TGTGCCAGCAGCTTAGGATCGGTAGCGGGAGGCCACGAGCAGTACTTC	CASSLGSVAGGHEQYF
TRBD1	many	TRBV11-1	TRBJ2-7	TGTGCCAGCAGCTCCACCGGGACAGGGGGATTCTACGAGCAGTACTTC	CASSSTGTGGFYEQYF
-	many	TRBV5-1	TRBJ1-4	TGCGCCAGCAGCTTGCGGGGTCCGGCTAATGAAAAACTGTTTTTT	CASSLRGPANEKLFF
-	medium-sized	TRBV12-3/TRBV12-4	TRBJ2-3	TGTGCCAGCAGTCCCGGGGTGGGGGCAGATACGCAGTATTTT	CASSPGVGADTQYF
-	many	TRBV12-3/TRBV12-4	TRBJ1-1	TGTGCCAGCAGTTTATCCGCAGACACCGAAGCTTTCTTT	CASSLSADTEAFF
-	many	TRBV20-1	TRBJ2-4	TGCAGTGGTAGTCAGGAGAACATTCAGTACTTC	CSGSQENIQYF
-	many	TRBV7-2	TRBJ2-7	TGTGCCAGCAGCTTAGCCGCTGGCAGGGTAAAGGTGTACGAGCAGTACTTC	CASSLAAGRVKVYEQYF
-	-	TRBV6-1	TRBJ2-2	TGTGCCCGCAGTGCGTCAGGGATCACCGGGGAGCTGTTTTTT	CARSASGITGELFF
TRBD2	-	TRBV20-1	TRBJ2-3	TGCAGTGCTTCCCGGACTAGCGGAGTTAGCACAGATACGCAGTATTTT	CSASRTSGVSTDTQYF
-	few	TRBV13	TRBJ1-2	TGTGCCAGCAGCTTAGAACTGGGGGCGTCCCCCTATGGCTACACCTTC	CASSLELGASPYGYTF
-	many	TRBV11-2	TRBJ2-3	TGTGCCAGCAGCTTAGATCTCGGAACCACAGATACGCAGTATTTT	CASSLDLGTTDTQYF
TRBD1	medium-sized	TRBV6-1	TRBJ2-7	TGTGCCAGCATAGACAGGGGGCTCGCGCAGTACTTC	CASIDRGLAQYF
-	many	TRBV20-1	TRBJ2-1	TGCAGTGCTAGAGTTTGGGACCGTAGCTCCTACAATGAGCAGTTCTTC	CSARVWDRSSYNEQFF
TRBD2	many	TRBV7-2	TRBJ2-3	TGTGCCAGCAGCTTACAAGGCGGGAGGGCCGGGTCAGATACGCAGTATTTT	CASSLQGGRAGSDTQYF
-	medium-sized	TRBV27	TRBJ1-1	TGTGCCAGCAGTCCCCCAAACACTGAAGCTTTCTTT	CASSPPNTEAFF
TRBD1	many	TRBV7-8	TRBJ1-5	TGTGCCAGCAGACTGACCAGACAGGGAGGTCAGCCCCAGCATTTT	CASRLTRQGGQPQHF
TRBD1	many	TRBV5-6	TRBJ1-5	TGTGCCAGCAGCTTCGGACAGGTTGGTCAGCCCCAGCATTTT	CASSFGQVGQPQHF
-	many	TRBV29-1	TRBJ1-2	TGCAGCGTGGGGGGATCCTTGGATGGCTACACCTTC	CSVGGSLDGYTF
TRBD1	many	TRBV19	TRBJ1-1	TGTGCCAGTAGTAAAGGGACAGTCACTGAAGCTTTCTTT	CASSKGTVTEAFF
-	many	TRBV5-1	TRBJ1-4	TGCGCCAGCAGCTGGACCCCAGGGGTAACAAATGAAAAACTGTTTTTT	CASSWTPGVTNEKLFF
-	many	TRBV5-5	TRBJ2-5	TGTGCCAGCAGCTTAGGATCAGGAACGTACCAAGAGACCCAGTACTTC	CASSLGSGTYQETQYF
-	-	TRBV4-1	TRBJ2-2	TGCGCCAGCAGCCAGGGGGATCGTCCCGGGGAGCTGTTTTTT	CASSQGDRPGELFF
-	-	TRBV27	TRBJ1-5	TGTGCCAGCAGTTTGCTAGGGGCAGATAGCAATCAGCCCCAGCATTTT	CASSLLGADSNQPQHF
TRBD1	many	TRBV9	TRBJ1-2	TGTGCCAGCAGCGCGGACAGGGGGCAGAGTGGCTACACCTTC	CASSADRGQSGYTF
TRBD2	medium-sized	TRBV27	TRBJ2-2	TGTGCCAGCAGTTATTCCAGCGGGGGCCCCACCGGGGAGCTGTTTTTT	CASSYSSGGPTGELFF
-	many	TRBV12-3/TRBV12-4	TRBJ2-7	TGTGCCAGCAGTTTAGGTATAGACAGCGAGCAGTACTTC	CASSLGIDSEQYF
TRBD2	few	TRBV28	TRBJ2-7	TGTGCCAGCAGTTTATTGGGAGGGGGACTAGCGGGAGCGTACGAGCAGTACTTC	CASSLLGGGLAGAYEQYF
-	many	TRBV30	TRBJ2-3	TGTGCCTGGAGTCGATCAGGGACCACAGATACGCAGTATTTT	CAWSRSGTTDTQYF